This T cell receptor beta chain is drawn from a study of human T cells and chemical hapten exposure. Study overall: There were per-sample TCR yield variations, arising mainly from small pooled library volume differences.

Findings and limits, study-wide: A positive correlation with patch test score was shown by PT1 expanded TCR counts. Significantly more large CDR3 similarity clusters were formed by expanded TCRs than by controls.

This CDR3 region has 15 residues. V lost 1 base, J lost 10 bases, and 11 bases stayed unmatched. CDR1 is SGDLS, CDR2 YYNGEE, per germline. This clonotype occurred a few times. Its antigen is not identified. TCRdb recomputed calls from the RACE reads with MiXCR, one row per CDR3 protein. Here the sample spans 360,000 or so distinct CDR3 sequences, just under 6.5% being singletons. Time point given: patch test 2, 6 weeks after DPC sensitization. Treatment noted: therapeutic diphenylcyclopropenone sensitization with weekly scalp DPC. Alopecia patients, 18 to 70 years old and DPC-suitable, served as donors.

The sample in question was whole blood, obtained in connection with sensitization to the hapten diphenylcyclopropenone (DPC). The sequence derives from a woman under 30 with alopecia areata. Some clones in this sample may be carry-over from other donors' samples. The V and J genes are TRBV9 and TRBJ2-1; 7 bases are shared with TRBD2. Here the CDR3 DNA reads TGTGCCAGCAGCGTATCCCCTACCGGGGAGGGAGAGCAGTTCTTC. Its translation is CASSVSPTGEGEQFF.